The next 23 T cell receptor beta chains were all read from a single sample in a study of cytomegalovirus exposure and HLA in healthy donors (dated 2017 in TCRdb). Libraries were constructed by the immunoSEQ multiplex PCR assay. TCRdb holds this immuneACCESS table with in-frame rearrangements only. Some clones are missing; in checked studies, unresolved V genes explain under half, and the rest has no known cause. Across this sample there are 100,000 to 150,000 clones, with over 85% seen only once. Clones ranked in the top ten supply around 1.9% of the sample. The sample was PBMCs. The receptors stem from a young woman in good health and CMV-seronegative.

The CDR3 is CASSFPSPADYGYTF. CDR3 coding DNA: TGTGCCAGCAGCTTCCCCTCCCCGGCGGACTATGGCTACACCTTC. V is TRBV11-2 and J is TRBJ1-2; D not certain. There are 15 residues in the CDR3. Germline assignment: CDR1 SGHAT and CDR2 FQNNGV. With 3 bases removed from V and 3 bases from J, the gap between germline ends came to 14 bases.

This clone was seen only a few times. The chain recombines TRBV19 with TRBJ1-2; 7 bases align to TRBD1. Losses at the gene ends were 6 bases for V and 0 bases for J; bases not matched to a gene: 4. From germline, CDR1 is LNHDA and CDR2 SQIVND (reference sequence). The CDR3 length is 14 residues. In DNA, the CDR3 is TGTGCCAGTAGGGAAGGGACAGCTAACTATGGCTACACCTTC. The encoded protein is CASREGTANYGYTF.

This rearrangement joins TRBV6-1 to TRBJ2-7; 8 positions agree with TRBD1. V lost 1 base to trimming and J lost 7 bases; unmatched junction nucleotides: 9. The CDR3 has 15 residues. Per germline, CDR1 MNHNS and CDR2 SASEGT. The CDR3 loop is CASSEGWTGLPEQYF. In DNA, the CDR3 is TGTGCCAGCAGTGAAGGCTGGACAGGGTTGCCGGAGCAGTACTTC.

CDR3 DNA sequence: TGTGCCAGCAGTTTAGCGGCGCGATCCTACGAGCAGTACTTC. Its translation: CASSLAARSYEQYF. The chain joins TRBV28 to TRBJ2-7; D gene uncertain. Per germline, CDR1 MDHEN and CDR2 SYDVKM. The CDR3 is made up of 14 amino acids. V lost 2 bases to trimming and J lost 1 base, with 9 bases between them. The complete variable domain, with remaining parts taken from reference TRBV28 and TRBJ2-7, reads DVKVTQSSRYLVKRTGEKVFLECVQDMDHENMFWYRQDPGLGLRLIYFSYDVKMKEKGDIPEGYSVSREKKERFSLILESASTNQTSMYLCASSLAARSYEQYFGPGTRLTVT.

The CDR3 DNA is TGTGCCAGCAGTGATAGTACTAGCGGGGGCCACAATGAGCAGTTCTTC. Protein sequence: CASSDSTSGGHNEQFF. This chain links TRBV6-4 with TRBJ2-1, with 11 bases matching TRBD2. The CDR3 contains 16 residues. Germline CDR1 is MRHNA and CDR2 is SNTAGT. With 3 bases clipped from V and 5 bases from J, the junction kept 6 bases outside the gene matches.

This chain connects TRBV18 to TRBJ2-5, with D possibly being TRBD1 (6 bases). Deletions cut 0 bases from V and 2 bases from J, with 10 bases between. The germline CDR1 and CDR2 sequences are KGHSH and LQKENI. This CDR3 is 15 amino acids long. Here the CDR3 DNA reads TGTGCCAGCTCACCACCCCGAACAGGGCAAGAGACCCAGTACTTC. It translates to CASSPPRTGQETQYF.

The rearrangement uses TRBV4-2 and TRBJ2-7, with D possibly TRBD1 on 5 matching bases. The CDR3 length is 18 residues. Looked up from germline, CDR1 is LGHNA and CDR2 is YNFKEQ. Between the trimmed V and J ends, which lost 4 bases and 0 bases, there was a span of 22 bases. The CDR3 nucleotides read TGTGCCAGCAGCCCCAGGGCTCGGGTAGGGGCTAGCTCCTACGAGCAGTACTTC. Translated, it gives CASSPRARVGASSYEQYF.

The chain combines TRBV5-8 with TRBJ1-6; D is uncertain. Germline V CDR1 and CDR2: SGHTS, YDEGEE. This CDR3 region has 16 residues. Trimming pared 6 bases from V and 9 bases from J, leaving 22 bases between. Written as DNA, the CDR3 is TGTGCCAGCACTCCGCGTTTGGATCTCGGAGGTTCACCCCTCCACTTT. The encoded protein is CASTPRLDLGGSPLHF.

V usage is TRBV6-1 and J usage is TRBJ2-3; tentatively, D is TRBD1 (6 bases). The CDR3 sequence is 14 residues long. Germline V CDR1 and CDR2: MNHNS, SASEGT. V was cut by 9 bases and J by 0 bases, with 13 bases left in between. The DNA for the CDR3 is TGTGCCAGTGGACTGGACAGAAGCACAGATACGCAGTATTTT. It encodes CASGLDRSTDTQYF.

The V call is TRBV2, the J call TRBJ1-2, with 7 nucleotides matching TRBD1. The germline V gene encodes CDR1 SNHLY and CDR2 FYNNEI. The J segment lost 10 bases and the V segment lost 3 bases, leaving 8 bases of the junction unmatched. The CDR3 consists of 13 residues. The CDR3 is CASSDYTGEDYTF. The CDR3 region has the DNA TGTGCCAGCAGTGATTACACAGGGGAAGACTACACCTTC.

The chain has TRBV7-8 and TRBJ2-5; the match to TRBD1 covers 8 bases. This CDR3 comprises 13 residues. The V gene's germline CDR1 is SGHVS and CDR2 FQNEAQ. Germline trimming cut 3 bases from V and 6 bases from J; bases unmatched to any gene: 3. CDR3 amino acids: CASSFDRGQTQYF. The CDR3, as DNA: TGTGCCAGCAGCTTTGACAGGGGCCAGACCCAGTACTTC.

This chain uses TRBV6-5 with TRBJ1-2; 9 bases line up with TRBD1. Germline trimming cut 6 bases from V and 5 bases from J; bases unmatched to any gene: 7. Germline CDR1 and CDR2: MNHEY and SVGAGI. The CDR3 has 14 residues. This CDR3 is CASRPTGGVYGYTF. The CDR3 bases are TGTGCCAGCAGACCGACAGGGGGAGTTTATGGCTACACCTTC.

This rearrangement joins TRBV14 to TRBJ1-4; maybe TRBD1 (5 bases). CDR3 length equals 14 residues. Deletions cut 4 bases from V and 4 bases from J, with 10 bases between. Looked up from germline, CDR1 is SGHDN and CDR2 is FVKESK. The chain's CDR3 is CASSPRTSNEKLFF. The CDR3, as DNA: TGTGCCAGCAGCCCCCGGACAAGTAATGAAAAACTGTTTTTT.

This sequence joins TRBV6-5 and TRBJ2-2; TRBD2 matches at 8 bases. Germline V gene data show CDR1 as MNHEY and CDR2 as SVGAGI. The CDR3 spans 16 residues. V shed 2 bases, J shed 4 bases, and the junction held 6 bases outside the gene matches. The CDR3 nucleotides are TGTGCCAGCAGTTACGGTGGTCTAGCGGGCACCGGGGAGCTGTTTTTT. Protein: CASSYGGLAGTGELFF.

This chain links TRBV7-8 with TRBJ2-1; possibly TRBD2 for D (7 bases). Germline CDR1 is SGHVS and CDR2 is FQNEAQ. The CDR3 loop spans 11 amino acids. Deletions cut 5 bases from V and 13 bases from J, with 12 bases between. DNA for the CDR3: TGTGCCAGCAGCCCAAGGGGGGGCCAGTTCTTC. The encoded protein is CASSPRGGQFF.

The chain is built from TRBV27 and TRBJ2-7, with TRBD1 as a possible D gene (7 bases). CDR1 and CDR2 (germline): MNHEY, SMNVEV (reference sequence). The CDR3 has 14 residues. V was pared by 3 bases and J by 4 bases, with 13 bases between. CDR3 DNA: TGTGCCAGCAGTTTCGCGGGACAGCCATACGAGCAGTACTTC. Protein: CASSFAGQPYEQYF.

The genes are TRBV9 and TRBJ2-7; TRBD1 matches at 8 bases. This CDR3 spans 16 amino acids. The germline V gene has CDR1 SGDLS and CDR2 YYNGEE. Trimming removed 3 bases from V and 1 base from J; junction bases left unmatched: 9. In DNA form, the CDR3 reads TGTGCCAGCAGCGAGGCGCACAGGGGGATTTCCTACGAGCAGTACTTC. Translation gives CASSEAHRGISYEQYF.

The J gene is TRBJ2-2, the V gene TRBV28, with 9 bases matching TRBD2. Trimming removed 2 bases from V and 5 bases from J; junction bases left unmatched: 6. Germline loops: CDR1 MDHEN, CDR2 SYDVKM. The CDR3 sequence is 16 residues long. The CDR3 bases are TGTGCCAGCAGTTTAACCAGCGGGGGGTTAACCGGGGAGCTGTTTTTT. Residues: CASSLTSGGLTGELFF.

This chain connects TRBV7-2 to TRBJ2-7; 12 bases line up with TRBD2. Germline-derived CDR1 and CDR2 are SGHTA and FQGNSA. V gave up 4 bases and J gave up 1 base; unmatched junction bases: 2. The CDR3 is 15 residues long. CDR3: CASSSLAGGSYEQYF. In DNA, the CDR3 is TGTGCCAGCAGCTCGCTAGCGGGAGGGTCCTACGAGCAGTACTTC.

V usage is TRBV5-5 and J usage is TRBJ2-5; 7 bases line up with TRBD1. This CDR3 is 14 amino acids long. Germline V gene sequence: CDR1 SGHKS, CDR2 YYEKEE (reference sequence). Trimming took 2 bases from V and 5 from J; bases not matched to a gene: 6. The DNA for the CDR3 is TGTGCCAGCAGCTTACAGGGGACCCTGGAGACCCAGTACTTC. Protein sequence: CASSLQGTLETQYF.

The chain employs TRBV7-9 and TRBJ2-1; tentatively, D is TRBD1 (6 bases). Per the germline V gene, CDR1 is SEHNR and CDR2 is FQNEAQ (reference sequence). Deletions cut 5 bases from V and 6 bases from J, with 20 bases between. This CDR3 has 16 residues. The CDR3 here is CASSPPGTRLFNEQFF. CDR3 nucleotide sequence: TGTGCCAGCAGCCCACCCGGGACACGGTTGTTCAATGAGCAGTTCTTC.

This clone was counted once. The DNA for the CDR3 is TGTGCCAGCAGCCAAAATCCCGGGACTCCGACCTACAATGAGCAGTTCTTC. It specifies CASSQNPGTPTYNEQFF. This chain joins TRBV7-3 and TRBJ2-1; D perhaps matches TRBD2 (6 bases). The CDR3 is 17 residues long. Germline CDR1 SGHTA, CDR2 FQGTGA. V lost 5 bases, J lost 2 bases, and 19 bases lay in between.

The chain employs TRBV15 and TRBJ2-2; the D gene is possibly TRBD1 (6 bases). Germline CDR1 LNHNV, CDR2 YYDKDF (reference sequence). This CDR3 region has 18 residues. The V end lost 0 bases, the J end lost 4 bases, and 18 bases lay between the germline ends. The CDR3 nucleotides are TGTGCCACCAGCAGAGATCGTCGAGGCAGGGGACGCACCGGGGAGCTGTTTTTT. As protein: CATSRDRRGRGRTGELFF.